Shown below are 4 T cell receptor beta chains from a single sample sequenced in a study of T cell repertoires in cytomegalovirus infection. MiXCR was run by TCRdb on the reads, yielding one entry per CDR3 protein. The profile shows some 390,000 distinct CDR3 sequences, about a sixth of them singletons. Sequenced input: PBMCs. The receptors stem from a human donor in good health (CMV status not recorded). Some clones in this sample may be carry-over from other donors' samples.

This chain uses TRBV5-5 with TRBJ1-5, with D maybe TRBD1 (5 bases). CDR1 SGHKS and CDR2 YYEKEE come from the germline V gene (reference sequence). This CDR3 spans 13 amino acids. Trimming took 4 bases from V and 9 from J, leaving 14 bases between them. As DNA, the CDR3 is TGTGCCAGCAGCAAGGAAGGGACGGGGCCCCAGCATTTT. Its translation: CASSKEGTGPQHF. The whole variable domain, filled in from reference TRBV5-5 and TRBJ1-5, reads DAGVTQSPTHLIKTRGQQVTLRCSPISGHKSVSWYQQVLGQGPQFIFQYYEKEERGRGNFPDRFSARQFPNYSSELNVNALLLGDSALYLCASSKEGTGPQHFGDGTRLSIL.

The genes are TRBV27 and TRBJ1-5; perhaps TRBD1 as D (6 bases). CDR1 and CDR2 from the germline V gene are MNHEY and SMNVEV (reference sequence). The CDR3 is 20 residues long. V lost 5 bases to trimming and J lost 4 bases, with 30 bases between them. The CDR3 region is CASSTAFPGVAKRSNQPQHF. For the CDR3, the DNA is TGTGCCAGCAGTACCGCCTTTCCAGGGGTGGCGAAAAGATCTAATCAGCCCCAGCATTTT.

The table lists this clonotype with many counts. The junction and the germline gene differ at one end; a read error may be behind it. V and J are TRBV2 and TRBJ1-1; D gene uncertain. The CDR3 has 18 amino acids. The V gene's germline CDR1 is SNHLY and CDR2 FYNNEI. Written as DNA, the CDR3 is TGTGCCAGCAGCGAAGACCCGGCGCAGATATATGAGAACACTGAAGCTTTCTTT. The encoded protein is CASSEDPAQIYENTEAFF. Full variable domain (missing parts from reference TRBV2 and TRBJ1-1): EPEVTQTPSHQVTQMGQEVILRCVPISNHLYFYWYRQILGQKVEFLVSFYNNEISEKSEIFDDQFSVERPDGSNFTLKIRSTKLEDSAMYFCASSEDPAQIYENTEAFFGQGTRLTVV.

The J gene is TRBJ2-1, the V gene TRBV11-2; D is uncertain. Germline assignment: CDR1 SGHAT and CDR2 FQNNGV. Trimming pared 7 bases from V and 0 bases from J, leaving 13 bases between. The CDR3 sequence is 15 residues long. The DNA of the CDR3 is TGTGCCAGCACCCTTCCGACGAGCTCCTACAATGAGCAGTTCTTC. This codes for CASTLPTSSYNEQFF.